One TCR beta chain is described in this entry. The data were obtained in a study of cytomegalovirus exposure and HLA in healthy donors. The CDR3 is 15 amino acids. With V trimmed by 5 bases and J by 4 bases, 11 bases remained unmatched. Germline assignment: CDR1 MDHEN and CDR2 SYDVKM. Both 60 Vbeta primers and 13 Jbeta primers went into the PCR. Assay used: immunoSEQ multiplex PCR; TCRdb lists only in-frame clones, some missing. In the table there are some 140,000 clones, about 66% of which are singletons. This TCR was recovered from a human donor in good health. The chain links TRBV28 to TRBJ2-7; 7 nucleotides line up with TRBD2. The sample was PBMCs. The DNA of the CDR3 is TGTGCCAGCAGTCCCTCGGCGGGGGATCAGTACGAGCAGTACTTC. Its translation: CASSPSAGDQYEQYF.